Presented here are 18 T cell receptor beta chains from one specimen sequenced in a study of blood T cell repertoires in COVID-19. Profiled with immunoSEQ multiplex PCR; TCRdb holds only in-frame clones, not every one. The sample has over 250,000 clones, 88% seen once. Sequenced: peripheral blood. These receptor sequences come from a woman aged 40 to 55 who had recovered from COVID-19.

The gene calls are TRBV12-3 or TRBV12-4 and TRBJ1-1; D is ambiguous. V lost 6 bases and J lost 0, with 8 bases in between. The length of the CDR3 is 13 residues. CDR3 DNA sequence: TGTGCCAGCAGGGGGAGCCTGAACACTGAAGCTTTCTTT. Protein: CASRGSLNTEAFF.

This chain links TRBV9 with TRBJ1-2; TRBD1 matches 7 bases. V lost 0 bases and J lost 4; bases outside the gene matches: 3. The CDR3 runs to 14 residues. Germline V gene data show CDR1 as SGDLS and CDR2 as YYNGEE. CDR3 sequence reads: CASSVGRQGYGYTF. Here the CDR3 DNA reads TGTGCCAGCAGCGTAGGACGACAGGGCTATGGCTACACCTTC.

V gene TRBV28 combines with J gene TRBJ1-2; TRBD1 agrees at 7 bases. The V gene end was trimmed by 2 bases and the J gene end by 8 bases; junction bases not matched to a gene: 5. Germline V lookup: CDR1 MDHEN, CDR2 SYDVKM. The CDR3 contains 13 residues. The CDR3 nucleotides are TGTGCCAGCAGTTTAAAGGGGGCGGCCGGCTACACCTTC. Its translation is CASSLKGAAGYTF.

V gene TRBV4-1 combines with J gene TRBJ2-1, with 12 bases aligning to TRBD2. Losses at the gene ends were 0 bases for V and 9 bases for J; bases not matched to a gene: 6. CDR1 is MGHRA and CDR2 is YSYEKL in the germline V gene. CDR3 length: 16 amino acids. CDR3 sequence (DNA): TGCGCCAGCAGCCAAGATCGGCTAGCGGGAGGGGGTGAGCAGTTCTTC. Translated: CASSQDRLAGGGEQFF.

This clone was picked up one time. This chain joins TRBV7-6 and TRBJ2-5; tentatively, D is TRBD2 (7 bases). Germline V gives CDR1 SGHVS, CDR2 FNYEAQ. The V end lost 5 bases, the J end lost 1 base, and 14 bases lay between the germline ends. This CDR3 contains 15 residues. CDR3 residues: CASSTMGGAQETQYF. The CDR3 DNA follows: TGTGCCAGCAGCACAATGGGGGGGGCCCAAGAGACCCAGTACTTC.

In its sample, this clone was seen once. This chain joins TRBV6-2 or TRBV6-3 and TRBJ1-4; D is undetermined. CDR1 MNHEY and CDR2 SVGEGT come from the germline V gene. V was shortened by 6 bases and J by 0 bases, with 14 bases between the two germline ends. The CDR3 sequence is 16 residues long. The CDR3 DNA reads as TGTGCCAGCAGCCCCGGAGGGTTTGCAACTAATGAAAAACTGTTTTTT. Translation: CASSPGGFATNEKLFF.

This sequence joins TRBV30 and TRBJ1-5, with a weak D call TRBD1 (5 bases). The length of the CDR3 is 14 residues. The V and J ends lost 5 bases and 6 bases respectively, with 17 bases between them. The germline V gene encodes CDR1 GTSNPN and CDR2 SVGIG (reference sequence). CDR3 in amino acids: CAWGQTRGGQPQHF. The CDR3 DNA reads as TGTGCCTGGGGCCAAACCCGGGGGGGTCAGCCCCAGCATTTT. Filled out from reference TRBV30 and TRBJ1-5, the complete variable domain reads SQTIHQWPATLVQPVGSPLSLECTVEGTSNPNLYWYRQAAGRGLQLLFYSVGIGQISSEVPQNLSASRPQDRQFILSSKKLLLSDSGFYLCAWGQTRGGQPQHFGDGTRLSIL.

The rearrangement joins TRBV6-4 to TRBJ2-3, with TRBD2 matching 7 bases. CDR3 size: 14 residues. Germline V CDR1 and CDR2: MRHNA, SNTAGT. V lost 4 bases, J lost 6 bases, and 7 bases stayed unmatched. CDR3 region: CASSAALGGDTQYF. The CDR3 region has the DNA TGTGCCAGCAGTGCCGCCCTGGGGGGGGATACGCAGTATTTT.

For the CDR3, the DNA is TGTGCTAGTGGTCTCCACCAACAGGCGGGCTACACCTTC. This codes for CASGLHQQAGYTF. The chain joins TRBV12-5 to TRBJ1-2; weak D call: TRBD1 (5 bases). Germline CDR1 reads LGHNT; CDR2 reads FRNRAP. The CDR3 runs to 13 residues. V lost 5 bases, J lost 8 bases, and 15 bases lay in between.

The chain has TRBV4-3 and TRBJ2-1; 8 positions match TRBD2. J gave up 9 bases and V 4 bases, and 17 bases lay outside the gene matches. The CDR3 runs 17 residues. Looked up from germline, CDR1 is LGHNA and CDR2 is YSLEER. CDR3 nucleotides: TGCGCCAGCAGCCCCCCCCGCGCGGGAGGTACCCCGGTTGAGCAGTTCTTC. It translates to CASSPPRAGGTPVEQFF.

In DNA, the CDR3 is TGTGCCAGCAGTTCGCTGGCGGGCGAAGCTTTCTTT. Translating it yields CASSSLAGEAFF. This chain connects TRBV12-3 or TRBV12-4 to TRBJ1-1, with D hard to call. This CDR3 contains 12 residues. The V end lost 4 bases, the J end lost 8 bases, and 11 bases lay between the germline ends.

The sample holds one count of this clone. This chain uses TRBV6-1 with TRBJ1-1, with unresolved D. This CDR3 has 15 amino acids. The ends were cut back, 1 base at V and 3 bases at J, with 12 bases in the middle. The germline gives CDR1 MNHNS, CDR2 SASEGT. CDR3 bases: TGTGCCAGCAGTGAAGGGTCGACATGGGACACTGAAGCTTTCTTT. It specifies CASSEGSTWDTEAFF.

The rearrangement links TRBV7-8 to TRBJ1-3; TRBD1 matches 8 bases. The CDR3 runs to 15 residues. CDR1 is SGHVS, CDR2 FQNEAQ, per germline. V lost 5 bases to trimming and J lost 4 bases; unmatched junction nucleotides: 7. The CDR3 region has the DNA TGTGCCAGCAGCCCCAGGGGGCTGCCGGGAAACACCATATATTTT. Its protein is CASSPRGLPGNTIYF.

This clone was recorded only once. The CDR3 nucleotides read TGCAGTGCCGACAGTGAAGCTTTCTTT. This codes for CSADSEAFF. The V call is TRBV20-1, the J call TRBJ1-1, with D possibly being TRBD1 (5 bases). Trimming removed 6 bases from V and 7 bases from J, with 6 bases in between. The CDR3 sequence is 9 residues long. Germline V gene data show CDR1 as DFQATT and CDR2 as SNEGSKA (reference sequence).

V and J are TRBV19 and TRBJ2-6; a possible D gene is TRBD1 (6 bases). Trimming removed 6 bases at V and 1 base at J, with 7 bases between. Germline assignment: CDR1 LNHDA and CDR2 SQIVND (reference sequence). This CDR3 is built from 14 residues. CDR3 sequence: CASSQGSGANVLTF. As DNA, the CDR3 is TGTGCCAGTAGCCAGGGGTCTGGGGCCAACGTCCTGACTTTC.

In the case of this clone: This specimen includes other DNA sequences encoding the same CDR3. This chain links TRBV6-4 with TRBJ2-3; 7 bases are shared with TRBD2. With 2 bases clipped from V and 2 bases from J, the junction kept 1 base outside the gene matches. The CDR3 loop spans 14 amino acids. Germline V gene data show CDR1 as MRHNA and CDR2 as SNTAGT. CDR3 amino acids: CASSDGRDTDTQYF. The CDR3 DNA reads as TGTGCCAGCAGTGACGGGAGGGACACAGATACGCAGTATTTT.

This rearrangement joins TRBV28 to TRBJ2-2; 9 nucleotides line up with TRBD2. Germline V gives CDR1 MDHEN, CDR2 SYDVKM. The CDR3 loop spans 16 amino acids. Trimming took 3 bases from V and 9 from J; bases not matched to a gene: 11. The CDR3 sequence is CASSFFLRREGWELFF. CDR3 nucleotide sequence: TGTGCCAGCAGTTTTTTTCTCCGGCGGGAGGGGTGGGAGCTGTTTTTT. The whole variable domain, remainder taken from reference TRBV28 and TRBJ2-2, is DVKVTQSSRYLVKRTGEKVFLECVQDMDHENMFWYRQDPGLGLRLIYFSYDVKMKEKGDIPEGYSVSREKKERFSLILESASTNQTSMYLCASSFFLRREGWELFFGEGSRLTVL.

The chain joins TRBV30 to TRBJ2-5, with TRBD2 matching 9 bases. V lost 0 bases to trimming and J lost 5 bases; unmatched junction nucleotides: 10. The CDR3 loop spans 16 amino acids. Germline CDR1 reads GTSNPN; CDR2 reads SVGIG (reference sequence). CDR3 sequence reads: CAWSVGGRDLSETQYF. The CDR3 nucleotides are TGTGCCTGGAGTGTCGGCGGGAGGGACCTCTCGGAGACCCAGTACTTC.